The source of this T cell receptor (beta chain) is a study of early T cells in non-severe SARS-CoV-2 infection. General study findings and limits: There was a bias toward anti-spike CD8 responses in VDJdb matching, which missed private and CD4 specificities.

TCRdb re-called the 5' RACE reads with MiXCR, one entry per CDR3 protein. The table records 25,000 to 35,000 distinct CDR3 sequences, roughly 4.4% of them present only once. This clonotype was seen repeatedly, ten times or more. What it recognizes is unknown. This CDR3 is built from 14 residues. The V and J ends lost 0 bases and 2 bases respectively, with 9 bases between them. Germline V gives CDR1 SGHRS, CDR2 YFSETQ. The clonotype was recovered from an adult who was a healthcare worker with PCR-confirmed SARS-CoV-2 infection or an uninfected control (not recorded which). The specimen was whole blood. V gene TRBV5-1 combines with J gene TRBJ2-7; no clear D. The CDR3 bases are TGCGCCAGCAGCTTGGCCGGCACAGCCTACGAGCAGTACTTC. Its translation is CASSLAGTAYEQYF.